This T cell receptor (beta chain) was documented in a study of identical twins. TCRdb called the 5' RACE reads again in MiXCR, with one record for every CDR3 protein. The sample contains 460,000 or so distinct CDR3 sequences, 12% to 15% of which appear only once. This clonotype was observed a handful of times. The antigen remains unidentified. This CDR3 region has 15 residues. J was trimmed by 5 bases and V by 4 bases; bases with no gene match: 10. Germline V gives CDR1 LGHDT, CDR2 YNNKEL (reference sequence). Findings and limits, study-wide: There were fewer insertions in abundant cord blood beta clonotypes, but memory repertoires showed no such pattern. Twin pairs' shared out-of-frame alpha sequences were enriched in low generation probability. Among monozygotic twins, out-of-frame TCR alpha sharing exceeded what models predicted. Within beta out-of-frame sequences, the excess sharing observed between twins was weaker.

The same sample was also used in a study of yellow fever vaccine responses in identical twins.

The specimen was CD4+ T cells sorted from blood. The receptor was isolated from a woman younger than 30 in good health. V and J are TRBV3-1 and TRBJ1-1, with 7 bases matching TRBD1. The CDR3 protein is CASSPQGGGSTEAFF. The CDR3, as DNA: TGTGCCAGCAGCCCTCAGGGGGGGGGCTCAACTGAAGCTTTCTTT.